Listed below are T cell receptor beta chains from one sample, sequenced in a study of blood T cell repertoires in COVID-19. Only in-frame clones appear in the TCRdb table, and some are missing; sequencing was by immunoSEQ multiplex PCR. The table includes about 400,000 clones, 75% to 90% detected once. What was sequenced was peripheral blood. Source of these receptors: a woman aged 25 to 39 with acute or convalescent COVID-19. Both conserved end residues are part of each CDR3. Fields, in order: V gene, J gene, D gene, clone size, CDR3 DNA, CDR3 protein. The D gene is left open where the match is weak. Size is stated for part of the rows, as once, few or many counts, or as a class when the clone is expanded.

>TRBV30|TRBJ1-2|-|-
TGTGCCTGGAGTGTTTATCAGGGTTGGGACTATGGCTACACCTTC
CAWSVYQGWDYGYTF
>TRBV3-1/TRBV3-2|TRBJ1-4|TRBD1|-
TGTGCCAGCAGCCGTGGACAGGCTCGTGGTGAAAAACTGTTTTTT
CASSRGQARGEKLFF
>TRBV2|TRBJ2-1|TRBD2|-
TGTGCCAGCATGGGGTCGCGACAACTAGCGGGGGGGCTCGATGAGCAGTTCTTC
CASMGSRQLAGGLDEQFF
>TRBV5-6|TRBJ1-3|-|-
TGTGCCAGCAGCCGCGCTCCAACAGGGATTGCAAACACCATATATTTT
CASSRAPTGIANTIYF
>TRBV6-2/TRBV6-3|TRBJ2-7|-|-
TGTGCCAGCAGTTACCAGGGGTGGGCCTACGAGCAGTACTTC
CASSYQGWAYEQYF
>TRBV6-5|TRBJ2-6|-|-
TGTGCCAGCACCCGCTCTGGGGCCAACGTCCTGACTTTC
CASTRSGANVLTF
>TRBV5-1|TRBJ1-1|TRBD1|-
TGCGCCAGCAGCTGGGGGGTTTACAGGGGGAACACTGAAGCTTTCTTT
CASSWGVYRGNTEAFF
>TRBV7-2|TRBJ2-2|-|-
TGTGCCAGCAGCTTAGTGGGCAGGGCGAACACCGGGGAGCTGTTTTTT
CASSLVGRANTGELFF
>TRBV6-2/TRBV6-3|TRBJ1-2|TRBD1|-
TGTGCCAGCAGTTACTCCGGGACAGGGGGCTATGGCTACACCTTC
CASSYSGTGGYGYTF
>TRBV19|TRBJ1-5|-|-
TGTGCCAGTAGTCTAAGCGCGTCGCCCCAGCATTTT
CASSLSASPQHF
>TRBV5-6|TRBJ1-1|-|-
TGTGCCAGCAATAGGGGCAGGGGGAACACTGAAGCTTTCTTT
CASNRGRGNTEAFF
>TRBV11-1|TRBJ2-3|-|-
TGTGCCAGCAGCTTAGTGGCGGTTCCAGATACGCAGTATTTT
CASSLVAVPDTQYF
>TRBV9|TRBJ2-1|-|-
TGTGCCAGCAGCGTAGAGGGGGGGGCCGTGGAAGATGAGCAGTTCTTC
CASSVEGGAVEDEQFF
>TRBV10-3|TRBJ2-7|TRBD1|-
TGTGCCATCAGTGCCGGGACAGGGATTAGGGAGCAGTACTTC
CAISAGTGIREQYF
>TRBV6-1|TRBJ1-1|-|-
TGTGCCAGCAGTGATAGATGGAACACTGAAGCTTTCTTT
CASSDRWNTEAFF
>TRBV2|TRBJ2-5|TRBD1|-
TGTGCCAGCAGCCGAGATACAGGGGGCCGAGAGACCCAGTACTTC
CASSRDTGGRETQYF
>TRBV29-1|TRBJ1-2|-|-
TGCAGCGCCACAGTCCACTATGGCTACACCTTC
CSATVHYGYTF
>TRBV19|TRBJ2-3|-|-
TGTGCCAGTAGTGGATGGGCCTGGAGGACAGATACGCAGTATTTT
CASSGWAWRTDTQYF
>TRBV19|TRBJ2-1|TRBD2|-
TGTGCCAGTCACCCGGGACTAGCCCTTTTCAATGAGCAGTTCTTC
CASHPGLALFNEQFF
>TRBV24-1|TRBJ2-1|-|-
TGTGCCACCAGTGACTCGAGAGGGGAGCAGTTCTTC
CATSDSRGEQFF
>TRBV19|TRBJ2-1|-|-
TGTGCCAGTAGTATGAGTCGGGAGCAGTTCTTC
CASSMSREQFF
>TRBV30|TRBJ1-1|-|-
TGTGCCTGGAGTGTAAACTTAAACACTGAAGCTTTCTTT
CAWSVNLNTEAFF
>TRBV19|TRBJ1-5|-|few
TGTGCCAGTAGTATCTACTCGAGGTACGGAGCTCAGCCCCAGCATTTT
CASSIYSRYGAQPQHF
>TRBV30|TRBJ2-7|TRBD1|-
TGTGCCTGGGGACAGGGGTCCTACGAGCAGTACTTC
CAWGQGSYEQYF
>TRBV4-2|TRBJ2-3|TRBD2|once
TGTGCCAGCAGCCAAGCCCCACCGGGGACTAGCGGGGGGCCGAACACAGATACGCAGTATTTT
CASSQAPPGTSGGPNTDTQYF
>TRBV18|TRBJ2-2|-|-
TGTGCCAGCTCACCAATAGCGGTAGGCGCCGGGGAGCTGTTTTTT
CASSPIAVGAGELFF
>TRBV19|TRBJ2-5|-|-
TGTGCCAGTAGTCTCTATCGGGGACTCCAAGAGACCCAGTACTTC
CASSLYRGLQETQYF
>TRBV7-2|TRBJ1-5|-|-
TGTGCCAGCAGCTTAGCGCTGGGGGGATGGAGCAATCAGCCCCAGCATTTT
CASSLALGGWSNQPQHF
>TRBV6-6|TRBJ2-3|TRBD2|few
TGTGCCAGCAGTTGGGGGGGGACAGATACGCAGTATTTT
CASSWGGTDTQYF
>TRBV20-1|TRBJ2-7|-|-
TGCAGTGCTAGTCGGCAGGGGATATACGAGCAGTACTTC
CSASRQGIYEQYF
>TRBV18|TRBJ2-7|-|-
TGTGCCAGCTCACCGGGACATGGGCAAGGGCAGTACTTC
CASSPGHGQGQYF
>TRBV7-3|TRBJ2-2|-|-
TGTGCCAGCAGCAACCAGGGATCCGGGGAGCTGTTTTTT
CASSNQGSGELFF
>TRBV4-1|TRBJ2-7|-|few
TGCGCCAGCAGCCAAGTGGGAGAGTACGAGCAGTACTTC
CASSQVGEYEQYF
>TRBV4-2|TRBJ2-1|TRBD2|-
TGTGCCAGCAGCCAAGGAACCGGTAGTCTAGCGGTCTTTGGTGAGCAGTTCTTC
CASSQGTGSLAVFGEQFF
>TRBV28|TRBJ2-5|-|-
TGTGCCAGCAGTTTCCGCCCGAGGACAGCTCCCCAAGAGACCCAGTACTTC
CASSFRPRTAPQETQYF
>TRBV5-4|TRBJ1-4|-|once
TGTGCCAGCAGCGTGGCCCGGGGGGCGAGCGAAAAACTGTTTTTT
CASSVARGASEKLFF
>TRBV30|TRBJ1-1|-|-
TGTGCCTGGAGTCCTAAGGAGGTATTCCTTGAAGCTTTCTTT
CAWSPKEVFLEAFF
>TRBV6-5|TRBJ2-3|-|-
TGTGCCAGCAGACAATTCCTTCTAGCGCATACGCAGTATTTT
CASRQFLLAHTQYF
>TRBV4-1|TRBJ1-4|TRBD1|-
TGCGCCAGCAGCCCCCTAGTCACACAGGGGACGGATGAAAAACTGTTTTTT
CASSPLVTQGTDEKLFF
>TRBV5-1|TRBJ2-5|TRBD2|-
TGCGCCAGCAGCCCCCTCGGACTAGCGGGGGGTGGGGAGACCCAGTACTTC
CASSPLGLAGGGETQYF
>TRBV5-6|TRBJ1-5|-|few
TGTGCCAGCAGCTATGGAGCAGGGGCCTGGAATCAGCCCCAGCATTTT
CASSYGAGAWNQPQHF
>TRBV24-1|TRBJ1-2|-|-
TGTGCCACCAGTGACTCTCGGGACACGCGCCATCTCGGCTATGGCTACACCTTC
CATSDSRDTRHLGYGYTF
>TRBV5-1|TRBJ1-1|-|-
TGCGCCAGCAGCTTGGCAGGTCCGGTGGGGAACACTGAAGCTTTCTTT
CASSLAGPVGNTEAFF
>TRBV7-9|TRBJ1-2|TRBD1|once
TGTGCCACCTCACAGGGGCACTATGGCTACACCTTC
CATSQGHYGYTF
>TRBV11-2|TRBJ2-5|-|-
TGTGCCAGCAGCTTAGACCCCGCCGGGCCGGGGAACTTC
CASSLDPAGPGNF
>TRBV30|TRBJ2-1|TRBD1|-
TGTGCCTGGCATATTGACAGGGGCAATGAGCAGTTCTTC
CAWHIDRGNEQFF
>TRBV6-5|TRBJ1-4|-|-
TGTGCCAGCAGTTCACCCGGAGTTTATGAAAAACTGTTTTTT
CASSSPGVYEKLFF
>TRBV12-5|TRBJ2-4|TRBD1|-
TGTGCTAGTGCCCCGGGACAGGGTTTTGGCATTCAGTACTTC
CASAPGQGFGIQYF